Here is one T cell receptor (beta chain) with its context. This record belongs to a study of blood T cell repertoires in COVID-19. Study-wide background: From the United States, Italy and Spain came samples of acute and convalescent COVID-19. T cells, B-cell-depleted T cells, or PBMCs provided the cDNA or gDNA that served as material.

Per the authors' pipeline: Cell counts per sample came from amplifying reference gene primers. Sequencing was performed with immunoSEQ multiplex PCR; in TCRdb, only in-frame clones are kept and a portion is missing. Clone size and the V and J calls come from that table; the DNA yielded D and trimming. Of tens of thousands of clones listed, 83% are singletons. V was cut by 5 bases and J by 11 bases, with 12 bases left in between. Germline V gene lookup returns CDR1 LNHDA and CDR2 SQIVND (reference sequence). This CDR3 region has 12 residues. The receptor comes from a human donor in a cohort sampled during active COVID-19. The source material was peripheral blood. The chain links TRBV19 to TRBJ1-4; D perhaps matches TRBD1 (5 bases). CDR3 sequence reads: CASSPRTRKLFF. Here the CDR3 DNA reads TGTGCCAGTAGTCCGAGGACAAGGAAACTGTTTTTT.